This is a list of T cell receptor beta chains from one sample in a study of blood T cell repertoires in COVID-19. The protocol was immunoSEQ multiplex PCR, while the TCRdb copy is restricted to in-frame clones and leaves out a portion. Here the sample spans 210,000 or so clones, around 84% being singletons. Sequencing input: peripheral blood. All receptors derive from a human donor in a cohort sampled during active COVID-19. The CDR3 runs from the conserved cysteine through the conserved F or W. Fields, in order: clone size, V gene, J gene, D gene, CDR3 protein, CDR3 DNA. The D gene is left open where the match is weak. Where a row states a size, it is once, few, many or the class of an expanded clone; other rows omit it.

clone size: -; V gene: TRBV5-1; J gene: TRBJ2-2; D gene: -; CDR3 protein: CASSLGRVPNTGELFF; CDR3 DNA: TGCGCCAGCAGCTTGGGCAGGGTGCCGAACACCGGGGAGCTGTTTTTT
clone size: once; V gene: TRBV5-1; J gene: TRBJ2-1; D gene: TRBD1; CDR3 protein: CASSRFPGTGAYNEQFF; CDR3 DNA: TGCGCCAGCAGCCGGTTCCCCGGGACAGGCGCCTACAATGAGCAGTTCTTC
clone size: -; V gene: TRBV7-9; J gene: TRBJ2-5; D gene: -; CDR3 protein: CASSLSSGHQGETQYF; CDR3 DNA: TGTGCCAGCAGCTTAAGTTCCGGACACCAGGGAGAGACCCAGTACTTC
clone size: -; V gene: TRBV7-9; J gene: TRBJ1-1; D gene: TRBD1; CDR3 protein: CASSLDRRNTEAFF; CDR3 DNA: TGTGCCAGCAGCTTGGACAGGAGAAACACTGAAGCTTTCTTT
clone size: once; V gene: TRBV25-1; J gene: TRBJ2-7; D gene: -; CDR3 protein: CASQGLSSYEQYF; CDR3 DNA: TGTGCCAGCCAGGGACTCTCGAGCTACGAGCAGTACTTC
clone size: -; V gene: TRBV10-3; J gene: TRBJ1-5; D gene: TRBD1; CDR3 protein: CAISDGTGGSNQPQHF; CDR3 DNA: TGTGCCATCAGTGACGGGACAGGGGGTAGCAATCAGCCCCAGCATTTT
clone size: -; V gene: TRBV7-6; J gene: TRBJ2-1; D gene: -; CDR3 protein: CASSLNGKMVNEQFF; CDR3 DNA: TGTGCCAGCAGCTTAAACGGGAAAATGGTCAATGAGCAGTTCTTC
clone size: -; V gene: TRBV29-1; J gene: TRBJ2-5; D gene: TRBD1; CDR3 protein: CSVVGGQANQETQYF; CDR3 DNA: TGCAGCGTTGTGGGGGGACAGGCGAATCAAGAGACCCAGTACTTC
clone size: -; V gene: TRBV11-3; J gene: TRBJ2-5; D gene: TRBD2; CDR3 protein: CASSSGRETQYF; CDR3 DNA: TGTGCCAGCTCTAGCGGGAGAGAGACCCAGTACTTC
clone size: -; V gene: TRBV28; J gene: TRBJ2-7; D gene: -; CDR3 protein: CATLGDGNYEQYF; CDR3 DNA: TGTGCCACGCTAGGAGACGGAAACTACGAGCAGTACTTC
clone size: -; V gene: TRBV6-5; J gene: TRBJ1-5; D gene: -; CDR3 protein: CASSQQLYSNQPQHF; CDR3 DNA: TGTGCCAGCAGCCAACAGCTTTATAGCAATCAGCCCCAGCATTTT
clone size: -; V gene: TRBV24-1; J gene: TRBJ2-2; D gene: -; CDR3 protein: CATRGQGDTGELFF; CDR3 DNA: TGTGCCACCAGGGGGCAGGGCGATACCGGGGAGCTGTTTTTT
clone size: -; V gene: TRBV10-1; J gene: TRBJ1-1; D gene: TRBD1; CDR3 protein: CASRKTGMNTEAFF; CDR3 DNA: TGCGCCAGCAGGAAGACAGGGATGAACACTGAAGCTTTCTTT
clone size: -; V gene: TRBV27; J gene: TRBJ2-1; D gene: TRBD2; CDR3 protein: CASSLPGLDNEQFF; CDR3 DNA: TGTGCCAGCAGTCTTCCGGGACTAGATAATGAGCAGTTCTTC
clone size: -; V gene: TRBV21-1; J gene: TRBJ1-1; D gene: -; CDR3 protein: CASSKEERQVQGTEAFF; CDR3 DNA: TGTGCCAGCAGCAAAGAGGAGCGGCAGGTCCAGGGGACTGAAGCTTTCTTT
clone size: -; V gene: TRBV5-4; J gene: TRBJ2-5; D gene: TRBD2; CDR3 protein: CASSLRLAGGLERDF; CDR3 DNA: TGTGCCAGCAGCTTGAGGCTCGCGGGAGGGCTCGAGAGGGACTTC
clone size: -; V gene: TRBV5-6; J gene: TRBJ1-1; D gene: TRBD1; CDR3 protein: CASSLPGTVNTEAFF; CDR3 DNA: TGTGCCAGCAGCTTACCCGGGACAGTAAACACTGAAGCTTTCTTT